This TCR beta chain comes out of a study of regulatory T cells in long-lasting Graves disease. Time point of the sample: newly diagnosed GD, antithyroid drugs for less than 3 months. Scientists built the TCR library using RNA that was extracted from PBMCs. CDR1 and CDR2 from the germline V gene are MDHEN and SYDVKM. This CDR3 spans 13 amino acids. Trimming removed 6 bases at V and 4 bases at J, with 12 bases between. CDR3 regions were amplified by Arm-PCR using iRepertoire HTBI primers to build TCR beta libraries. MiXCR, run by TCRdb on the multiplex PCR reads, gives a single entry per CDR3 protein. The data show roughly 380,000 distinct CDR3 sequences, 16% seen once. These data also featured in a second study, about T cells in Graves' hyperthyroidism and ophthalmopathy.

The chain recombines TRBV28 with TRBJ1-2; possibly TRBD1 for D (5 bases). This specimen was peripheral blood mononuclear cells (PBMCs), taken at new diagnosis, from a patient treated with antithyroid drugs. The receptor was isolated from a man aged 40-49 years with Graves disease. The CDR3 bases are TGTGCCAGCAGACGTACAGGATTCTATGGCTACACCTTC. Amino acids: CASRRTGFYGYTF.